This TCR beta chain was sequenced during a study of blood T cells in healthy people across ages. Study conclusions and caveats: A greater number of naive CD4+ cells and higher diversity distinguished long-lived donors from aged donors.

The length of the CDR3 is 15 residues. The germline CDR1 and CDR2 sequences are SGHTA and FQGTGA. Trimming shortened V by 1 base and J by 2 bases, and 10 bases separated the two germline ends. At least 6.5 million PBMCs were isolated per sample. This clonotype was found once. Its antigen remains unidentified. In this CDR3 the conserved last residue, phenylalanine or tryptophan, is missing, so a read error is likely. Sample-barcoded 5' priming and a J-beta primer mix drove a second PCR of roughly 7 to 11 cycles. With 12 random nucleotides, a template-switch adaptor tagged each individual cDNA molecule. Every sample gave at least 2.5 million paired-end reads containing CDR3. TCRdb processed the 5' RACE reads anew with MiXCR; each CDR3 protein has one entry. The sample gives 850,000 to 1,000,000 distinct CDR3 sequences, around 48% of which show up once; over 10% is in the top ten.

The sequenced sample consisted of blood. The chain recombines TRBV7-3 with TRBJ2-3; maybe TRBD1 (6 bases). The TCR sequence derives from a man aged 25 to 40 in good health. The CDR3 here is CASSLNNRVTDTQYV. For the CDR3, the DNA is TGTGCCAGCAGCTTAAACAACAGGGTCACAGATACGCAGTATGTT.